Following are 22 T cell receptor beta chains from one sample sequenced in a study of blood T cell repertoires in COVID-19. Only in-frame clones appear in the TCRdb table, and some are missing; sequencing was by immunoSEQ multiplex PCR. This table holds about 240,000 clones, about 83% found once. Material for sequencing was peripheral blood. The receptors come from a man aged 45-65 years with acute or convalescent COVID-19.

The rearrangement uses TRBV29-1 and TRBJ2-2; 10 positions match TRBD1. The CDR3 length is 13 residues. Germline V CDR1 and CDR2: SQVTM, ANQGSEA. The V segment lost 5 bases and the J segment 5 bases; nucleotides outside the gene matches: 2. The CDR3 sequence: CSVKGQGTGELFF. CDR3 in DNA: TGCAGCGTTAAGGGACAGGGGACCGGGGAGCTGTTTTTT.

CDR3 sequence reads: CASSPKGDETQYF. CDR3 bases: TGTGCCAGCTCACCAAAGGGGGACGAGACCCAGTACTTC. V usage is TRBV18 and J usage is TRBJ2-5, with TRBD1 as a possible D gene (6 bases). The CDR3 is made up of 13 amino acids. Trimming took 2 bases from V and 5 from J, leaving 9 bases between them. CDR1 is KGHSH and CDR2 is LQKENI in the germline V gene. The full variable domain, rest sourced from reference TRBV18 and TRBJ2-5, is NAGVMQNPRHLVRRRGQEARLRCSPMKGHSHVYWYRQLPEEGLKFMVYLQKENIIDESGMPKERFSAEFPKEGPSILRIQQVVRGDSAAYFCASSPKGDETQYFGPGTRLLVL.

In regard to this clone: Other nucleotide sequences in the sample specify the same CDR3. The chain joins TRBV6-5 to TRBJ1-2; D remains unclear. This CDR3 region has 12 residues. Germline assignment: CDR1 MNHEY and CDR2 SVGAGI. Trimming took off 2 bases at V and 5 bases at J, with 6 bases between the two ends. The CDR3 region has the DNA TGTGCCAGCAGTTACGGCGGATATGGCTACACCTTC. As protein: CASSYGGYGYTF.

This chain links TRBV5-5 with TRBJ1-5; D unclear. Germline V CDR1 and CDR2: SGHKS, YYEKEE (reference sequence). V was trimmed by 1 base and J by 3 bases, leaving 8 bases between them. CDR3 length equals 14 residues. CDR3: CASSLRSFNQPQHF. CDR3 nucleotides: TGTGCCAGCAGCTTGAGGAGTTTCAATCAGCCCCAGCATTTT.

The chain carries TRBV6-2 or TRBV6-3 and TRBJ1-2; D not certain. Trimming stripped 5 bases from V and 8 bases from J, with 18 bases between. The CDR3 totals 14 residues. In germline, CDR1 is MNHEY, CDR2 SVGEGT. The CDR3 spells CASSVGFAPAGYTF. The CDR3 bases are TGTGCCAGCAGTGTCGGGTTTGCCCCGGCGGGCTACACCTTC.

This chain links TRBV6-4 with TRBJ2-7; 8 bases map to TRBD1. The V gene end was trimmed by 6 bases and the J gene end by 3 bases; junction bases not matched to a gene: 7. The CDR3 has 14 amino acids. The V gene's germline CDR1 is MRHNA and CDR2 SNTAGT. CDR3 sequence reads: CASRVGTGGYEQYF. CDR3 DNA sequence: TGTGCCAGCAGAGTAGGGACAGGCGGCTACGAGCAGTACTTC.

The genes are TRBV28 and TRBJ2-5, with D perhaps matching TRBD1 (5 bases). The CDR3 totals 15 residues. CDR1 MDHEN and CDR2 SYDVKM come from the germline V gene. With 1 base removed from V and 1 base from J, the gap between germline ends came to 10 bases. CDR3 in amino acids: CASSLSADSQETQYF. In nucleotides, the CDR3 is TGTGCCAGCAGTTTATCGGCCGACAGCCAAGAGACCCAGTACTTC.

This clone was recorded only once. The chain carries TRBV7-9 and TRBJ2-1, with 8 bases aligning to TRBD1. Losses at the gene ends were 5 bases for V and 7 bases for J; bases not matched to a gene: 16. Germline V lookup: CDR1 SEHNR, CDR2 FQNEAQ (reference sequence). The CDR3 sequence is 17 residues long. The CDR3 sequence is CASSPNIQGAFKNEQFF. The CDR3 nucleotides read TGTGCCAGCAGCCCAAACATCCAGGGGGCATTTAAGAATGAGCAGTTCTTC. The complete variable domain, with remaining parts taken from reference TRBV7-9 and TRBJ2-1, reads DTGVSQNPRHKITKRGQNVTFRCDPISEHNRLYWYRQTLGQGPEFLTYFQNEAQLEKSRLLSDRFSAERPKGSFSTLEIQRTEQGDSAMYLCASSPNIQGAFKNEQFFGPGTRLTVL.

This clone was counted a few times. V usage is TRBV19 and J usage is TRBJ1-1, with D uncertain. Germline V gives CDR1 LNHDA, CDR2 SQIVND (reference sequence). The CDR3 extends over 13 amino acids. Trimming shortened V by 3 bases and J by 5 bases, and 10 bases separated the two germline ends. The CDR3 nucleotides read TGTGCCAGTAGTATTGACCCGGGGACTGAAGCTTTCTTT. Its protein is CASSIDPGTEAFF.

This chain joins TRBV14 and TRBJ2-2; weak D call: TRBD2 (7 bases). CDR1 and CDR2 from the germline V gene are SGHDN and FVKESK. This CDR3 has 15 amino acids. V lost 4 bases, J lost 0 bases, and 9 bases lay in between. The CDR3 protein is CASSRGGPNTGELFF. The CDR3 bases are TGTGCCAGCAGCCGCGGGGGCCCGAACACCGGGGAGCTGTTTTTT.

This chain connects TRBV18 to TRBJ1-1; D remains ambiguous. Germline V lookup: CDR1 KGHSH, CDR2 LQKENI. The CDR3 runs 17 residues. V shed 3 bases and J shed 0 bases, with 17 bases lying between them. The CDR3 sequence is CASSPNPPEGMNTEAFF. CDR3 sequence (DNA): TGTGCCAGCTCACCGAACCCCCCGGAGGGAATGAACACTGAAGCTTTCTTT. The entire variable domain, with the rest obtained from reference TRBV18 and TRBJ1-1, is as follows: NAGVMQNPRHLVRRRGQEARLRCSPMKGHSHVYWYRQLPEEGLKFMVYLQKENIIDESGMPKERFSAEFPKEGPSILRIQQVVRGDSAAYFCASSPNPPEGMNTEAFFGQGTRLTVV.

The gene calls are TRBV6-6 and TRBJ2-2, with a tentative D call TRBD1 (6 bases). V dropped 5 bases and J dropped 0 bases, with 16 bases sitting between them. The CDR3 is 17 residues long. Germline V gene lookup returns CDR1 MNHNY and CDR2 SVGAGI (reference sequence). For the CDR3, the DNA is TGTGCCAGCAGTCATACAGGGATCGGCGCGAACACCGGGGAGCTGTTTTTT. Residues: CASSHTGIGANTGELFF.

V is TRBV10-3 and J is TRBJ2-5, with TRBD1 as a possible D gene (5 bases). The CDR3 loop spans 14 amino acids. V lost 3 bases and J 3 bases, leaving 11 bases between the germline ends. Germline V CDR1 and CDR2: ENHRY, SYGVKD. The CDR3: CAISDQGMKETQYF. CDR3 nucleotides: TGTGCCATCAGTGATCAGGGAATGAAAGAGACCCAGTACTTC.

This clone was observed a single time. This chain links TRBV27 with TRBJ2-4; TRBD1 aligns across 11 bases. J lost 2 bases, V lost 3 bases, and 15 bases had no gene match. Germline CDR1 and CDR2: MNHEY and SMNVEV (reference sequence). The CDR3 has 20 amino acids. This CDR3 is CASSFTGTPGQGVSKNIQYF. CDR3 DNA: TGTGCCAGCAGTTTCACGGGAACCCCGGGACAGGGGGTATCCAAAAACATTCAGTACTTC.

J is TRBJ1-5 and V is TRBV7-2, with D uncertain. Trimming shortened V by 1 base and J by 0 bases, and 7 bases separated the two germline ends. The CDR3 loop spans 15 amino acids. The germline V gene has CDR1 SGHTA and CDR2 FQGNSA. CDR3 DNA: TGTGCCAGCAGCTTAGGCGAATATAGCAATCAGCCCCAGCATTTT. Translation gives CASSLGEYSNQPQHF.

This clone was picked up a small number of times. V and J are TRBV30 and TRBJ1-6; no clear D. The CDR3 runs to 13 residues. Trimming removed 2 bases at V and 6 bases at J, with 8 bases between. In germline, CDR1 is GTSNPN, CDR2 SVGIG (reference sequence). CDR3 nucleotide sequence: TGTGCCTGGAGTCTGACACCTAATTCACCCCTCCACTTT. This sequence encodes CAWSLTPNSPLHF.

The chain links TRBV9 to TRBJ1-2; 7 nucleotides line up with TRBD1. Unmatched junction bases numbered 13, after V lost 4 bases and J lost 4 bases. Germline-derived CDR1 and CDR2 are SGDLS and YYNGEE. This CDR3 contains 16 residues. CDR3 sequence reads: CASSLRQGEDAYGYTF. DNA of the CDR3: TGTGCCAGCAGCTTAAGACAGGGCGAGGACGCCTATGGCTACACCTTC. Supplemented by reference TRBV9 and TRBJ1-2, the full variable domain reads DSGVTQTPKHLITATGQRVTLRCSPRSGDLSVYWYQQSLDQGLQFLIQYYNGEERAKGNILERFSAQQFPDLHSELNLSSLELGDSALYFCASSLRQGEDAYGYTFGSGTRLTVV.

This clone was observed a few times. This chain links TRBV18 with TRBJ2-5, with TRBD1 as a possible D gene (5 bases). The CDR3 sequence is 14 residues long. CDR1 and CDR2 from the germline V gene are KGHSH and LQKENI. Trimming left V 2 bases short and J 1 base short, with 8 bases between. The CDR3 sequence: CASSPETVQETQYF. CDR3 bases: TGTGCCAGCTCACCAGAGACAGTCCAAGAGACCCAGTACTTC. Together with reference TRBV18 and TRBJ2-5, the CDR3 gives the full variable domain: NAGVMQNPRHLVRRRGQEARLRCSPMKGHSHVYWYRQLPEEGLKFMVYLQKENIIDESGMPKERFSAEFPKEGPSILRIQQVVRGDSAAYFCASSPETVQETQYFGPGTRLLVL.

In this sample, this clone turned up a few times. The V and J genes are TRBV9 and TRBJ2-2; D gene uncertain. The CDR3 is made up of 12 amino acids. Deletions cut 4 bases from V and 1 base from J, with 2 bases between. Germline V gives CDR1 SGDLS, CDR2 YYNGEE. CDR3 sequence: CASSLNTGELFF. In DNA form, the CDR3 reads TGTGCCAGCAGCCTGAACACCGGGGAGCTGTTTTTT.

The chain carries TRBV11-2 and TRBJ1-1, with unresolved D. Germline CDR1 and CDR2: SGHAT and FQNNGV. Trimming left V 1 base short and J 4 bases short, with 4 bases between. The CDR3 totals 12 residues. CDR3 bases: TGTGCCAGCAGCTTAGGAGCCACTGAAGCTTTCTTT. It codes for CASSLGATEAFF.

This rearrangement joins TRBV18 to TRBJ2-4, with D maybe TRBD2 (5 bases). V was pared by 2 bases and J by 5 bases, with 10 bases between. Germline V gene lookup returns CDR1 KGHSH and CDR2 LQKENI. The CDR3 totals 14 residues. The DNA for the CDR3 is TGTGCCAGCTCACCAGAGGGCATCCAAAACATTCAGTACTTC. Translated: CASSPEGIQNIQYF.

The V gene is TRBV28, the J gene TRBJ1-4; 7 nucleotides line up with TRBD1. The CDR3 contains 14 residues. The trim removed 6 bases at V and 2 bases at J, leaving 3 bases unmatched. Per germline, CDR1 MDHEN and CDR2 SYDVKM. The CDR3 reads CASRVGGTNEKLFF. The CDR3 DNA sequence: TGTGCCAGCAGGGTAGGGGGCACTAATGAAAAACTGTTTTTT.